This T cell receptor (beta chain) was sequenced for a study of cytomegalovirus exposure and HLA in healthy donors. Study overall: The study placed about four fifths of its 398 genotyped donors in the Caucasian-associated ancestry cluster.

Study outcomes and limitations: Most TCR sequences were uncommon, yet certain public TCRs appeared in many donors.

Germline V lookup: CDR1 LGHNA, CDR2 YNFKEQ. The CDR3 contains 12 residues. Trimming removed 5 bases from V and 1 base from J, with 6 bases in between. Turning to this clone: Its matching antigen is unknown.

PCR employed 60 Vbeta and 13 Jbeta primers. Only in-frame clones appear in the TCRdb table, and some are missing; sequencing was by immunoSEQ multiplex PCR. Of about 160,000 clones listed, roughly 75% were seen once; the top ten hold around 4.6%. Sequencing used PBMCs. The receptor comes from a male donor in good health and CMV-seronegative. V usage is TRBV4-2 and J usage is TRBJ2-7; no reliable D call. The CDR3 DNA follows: TGTGCCAGCAGCGACAATTCCTACGAGCAGTACTTC. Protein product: CASSDNSYEQYF.